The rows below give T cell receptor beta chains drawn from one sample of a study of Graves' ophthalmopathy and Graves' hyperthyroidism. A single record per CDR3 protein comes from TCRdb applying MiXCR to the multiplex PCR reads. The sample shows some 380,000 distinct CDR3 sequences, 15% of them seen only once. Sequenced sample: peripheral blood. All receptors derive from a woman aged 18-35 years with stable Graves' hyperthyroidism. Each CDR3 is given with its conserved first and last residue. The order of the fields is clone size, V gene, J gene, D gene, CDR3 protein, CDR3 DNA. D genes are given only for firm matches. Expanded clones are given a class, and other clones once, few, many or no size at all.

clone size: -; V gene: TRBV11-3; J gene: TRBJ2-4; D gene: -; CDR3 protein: CASSLEMTPAGNIQYF; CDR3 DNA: TGTGCCAGCAGCTTAGAGATGACTCCCGCCGGGAACATTCAGTACTTC
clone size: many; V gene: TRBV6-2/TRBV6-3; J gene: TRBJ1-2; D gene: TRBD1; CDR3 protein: CASSYRGQGEAEYGYTF; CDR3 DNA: TGTGCCAGCAGTTACCGAGGACAGGGAGAGGCGGAGTATGGCTACACCTTC
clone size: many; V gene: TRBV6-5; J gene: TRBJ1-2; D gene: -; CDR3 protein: CASRDDSNYGYTF; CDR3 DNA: TGTGCCAGCAGGGACGACAGTAACTATGGCTACACCTTC
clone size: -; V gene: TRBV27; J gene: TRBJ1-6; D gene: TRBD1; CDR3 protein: CASSPNRGSNSPLHF; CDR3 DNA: TGTGCCAGCAGTCCTAACAGGGGATCGAATTCACCCCTCCACTTT
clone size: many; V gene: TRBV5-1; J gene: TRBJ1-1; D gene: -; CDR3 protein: CASSSGRLNTEAFF; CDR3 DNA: TGCGCCAGCAGCTCGGGACGGCTGAACACTGAAGCTTTCTTT
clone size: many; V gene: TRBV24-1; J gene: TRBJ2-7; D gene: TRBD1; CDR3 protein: CATSDPSDRAYEQYF; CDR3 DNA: TGTGCCACCAGTGATCCCTCCGACAGGGCCTACGAGCAGTACTTC
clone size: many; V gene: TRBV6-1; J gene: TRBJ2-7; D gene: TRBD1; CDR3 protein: CASSGVTGPDEQYF; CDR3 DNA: TGTGCCAGCAGTGGAGTGACAGGGCCGGACGAGCAGTACTTC
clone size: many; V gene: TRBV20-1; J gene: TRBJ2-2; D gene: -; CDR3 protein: CSARGFWGDTGELFF; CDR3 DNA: TGCAGTGCTAGAGGGTTCTGGGGCGACACCGGGGAGCTGTTTTTT
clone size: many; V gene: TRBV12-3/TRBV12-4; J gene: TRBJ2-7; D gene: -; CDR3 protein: CASTAYSYEQYF; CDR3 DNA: TGTGCCAGCACTGCGTACTCCTACGAGCAGTACTTC
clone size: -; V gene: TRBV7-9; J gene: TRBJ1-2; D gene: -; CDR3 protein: CASSQTGTAYGYTF; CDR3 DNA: TGTGCCAGCAGCCAGACCGGGACGGCCTATGGCTACACCTTC
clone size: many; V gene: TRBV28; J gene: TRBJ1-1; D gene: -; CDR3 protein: CASTGGALPNTEAFF; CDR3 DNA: TGTGCCAGCACCGGGGGGGCCCTACCGAACACTGAAGCTTTCTTT
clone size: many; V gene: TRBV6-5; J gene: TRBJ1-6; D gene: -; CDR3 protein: CASSYSRTTSSYNSPLHF; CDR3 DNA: TGTGCCAGCAGTTACTCGAGGACAACTAGCTCCTATAATTCACCCCTCCACTTT
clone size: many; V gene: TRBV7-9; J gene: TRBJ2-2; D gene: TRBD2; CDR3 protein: CASSLGAGASGELFF; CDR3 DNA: TGTGCCAGCAGCTTAGGAGCGGGGGCCTCTGGGGAGCTGTTTTTT
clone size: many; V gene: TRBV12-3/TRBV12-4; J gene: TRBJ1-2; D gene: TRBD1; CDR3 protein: CASSLMDRGYGYTF; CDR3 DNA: TGTGCCAGCAGTTTAATGGACAGGGGCTATGGCTACACCTTC
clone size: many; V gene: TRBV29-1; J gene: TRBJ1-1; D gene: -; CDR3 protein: CSGKGGGETEAFF; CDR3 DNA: TGCAGCGGCAAAGGGGGGGGCGAGACTGAAGCTTTCTTT
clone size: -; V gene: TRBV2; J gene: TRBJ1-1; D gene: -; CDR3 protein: CASSWGEAFF; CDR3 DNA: TGTGCCAGCTCGTGGGGAGAAGCTTTCTTT
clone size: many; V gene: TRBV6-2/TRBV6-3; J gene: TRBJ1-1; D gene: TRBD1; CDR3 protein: CASSYRDRALAFF; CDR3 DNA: TGTGCCAGCAGTTATCGGGACAGGGCTTTAGCTTTCTTT
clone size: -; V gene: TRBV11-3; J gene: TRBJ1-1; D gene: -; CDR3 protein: CASSFLLGEITEAFF; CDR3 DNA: TGTGCCAGCAGCTTCTTACTCGGTGAGATCACTGAAGCTTTCTTT
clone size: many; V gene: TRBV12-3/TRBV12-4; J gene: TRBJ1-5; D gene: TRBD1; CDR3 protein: CASSATGDTQPQHF; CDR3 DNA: TGTGCCAGCAGTGCGACAGGGGATACTCAGCCCCAGCATTTT
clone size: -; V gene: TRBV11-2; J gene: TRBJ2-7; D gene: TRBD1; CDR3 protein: CASSLGEYRGPYEQYF; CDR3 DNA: TGTGCCAGCAGCTTAGGGGAGTACAGGGGGCCCTACGAGCAGTACTTC
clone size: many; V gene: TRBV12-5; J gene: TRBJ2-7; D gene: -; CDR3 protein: CASGFGGADYEQYF; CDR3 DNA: TGTGCTAGTGGTTTTGGGGGTGCGGACTACGAGCAGTACTTC
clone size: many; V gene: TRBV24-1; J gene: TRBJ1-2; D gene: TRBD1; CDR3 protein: CATSAPDREGYGYTF; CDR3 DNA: TGTGCCACCAGTGCTCCGGACAGGGAGGGCTATGGCTACACCTTC
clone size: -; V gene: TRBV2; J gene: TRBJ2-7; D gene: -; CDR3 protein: CSAEGGLGSYEQYF; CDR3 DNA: TGTTCCGCGGAAGGAGGGCTGGGGAGCTACGAGCAGTACTTC
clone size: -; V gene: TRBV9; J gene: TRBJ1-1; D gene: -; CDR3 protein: CASSVGWGTEAFF; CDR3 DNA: TGTGCCAGCAGCGTAGGATGGGGCACTGAAGCTTTCTTT
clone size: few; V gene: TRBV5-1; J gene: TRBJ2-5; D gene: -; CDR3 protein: CASTAGTTGQETQYF; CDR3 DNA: TGCGCCAGCACCGCGGGGACGACAGGGCAAGAGACCCAGTACTTC
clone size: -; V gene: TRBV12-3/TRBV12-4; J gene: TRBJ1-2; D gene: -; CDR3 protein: CASRPTEANYGYTF; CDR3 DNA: TGTGCCAGCAGACCGACAGAGGCGAACTATGGCTACACCTTC
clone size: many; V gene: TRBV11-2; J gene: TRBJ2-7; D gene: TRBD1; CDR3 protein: CASSTGGSYEQYF; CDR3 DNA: TGTGCCAGTTCAACAGGGGGCTCCTACGAGCAGTACTTC
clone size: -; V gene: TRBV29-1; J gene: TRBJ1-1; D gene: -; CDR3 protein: CSATGTTYTEAFF; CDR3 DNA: TGCAGTGCTACCGGGACAACCTACACTGAAGCTTTCTTT
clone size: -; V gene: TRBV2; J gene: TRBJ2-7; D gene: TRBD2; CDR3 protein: CASSPWTSGSRYEQYF; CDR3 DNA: TGTGCCAGCAGTCCCTGGACTAGCGGGAGCCGGTACGAGCAGTACTTC
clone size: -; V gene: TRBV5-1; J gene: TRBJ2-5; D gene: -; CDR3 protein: CASSSFSGRGETQYF; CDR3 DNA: TGCGCCAGCAGCTCTTTCTCGGGGCGCGGAGAGACCCAGTACTTC
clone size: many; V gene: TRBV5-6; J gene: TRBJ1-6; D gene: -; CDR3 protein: CASSLGRIRQSPLHF; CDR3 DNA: TGTGCCAGCAGCTTGGGTAGGATACGTCAGTCACCCCTCCACTTT
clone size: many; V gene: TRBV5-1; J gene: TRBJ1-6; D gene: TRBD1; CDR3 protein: CASSYDRALGSPLHF; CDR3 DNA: TGCGCCAGCAGTTACGACAGGGCCTTAGGTTCACCCCTCCACTTT
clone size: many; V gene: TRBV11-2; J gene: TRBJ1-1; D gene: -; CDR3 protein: CASSVDGMNTEAFF; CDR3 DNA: TGTGCCAGCAGCGTGGATGGAATGAACACTGAAGCTTTCTTT
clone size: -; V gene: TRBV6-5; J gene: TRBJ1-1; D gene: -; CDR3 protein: CASIVAQLNTEAFF; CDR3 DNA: TGTGCCAGCATCGTAGCACAGCTGAACACTGAAGCTTTCTTT
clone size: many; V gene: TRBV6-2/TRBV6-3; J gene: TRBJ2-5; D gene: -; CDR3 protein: CASRGAGETQYF; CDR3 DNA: TGTGCCAGCAGGGGGGCTGGAGAGACCCAGTACTTC